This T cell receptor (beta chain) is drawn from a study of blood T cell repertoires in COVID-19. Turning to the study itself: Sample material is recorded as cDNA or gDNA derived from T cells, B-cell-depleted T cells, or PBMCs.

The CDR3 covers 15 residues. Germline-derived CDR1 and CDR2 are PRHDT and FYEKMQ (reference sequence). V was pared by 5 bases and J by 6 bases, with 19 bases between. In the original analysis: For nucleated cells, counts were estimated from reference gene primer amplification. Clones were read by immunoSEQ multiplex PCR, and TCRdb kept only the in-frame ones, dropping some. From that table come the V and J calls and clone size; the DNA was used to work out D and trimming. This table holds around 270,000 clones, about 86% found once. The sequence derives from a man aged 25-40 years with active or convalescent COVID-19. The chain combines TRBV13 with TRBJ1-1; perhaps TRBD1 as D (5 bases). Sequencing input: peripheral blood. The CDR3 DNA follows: TGTGCCAGCAGCCAATCCGCCCAGGGTAACCCTGAAGCTTTCTTT. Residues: CASSQSAQGNPEAFF.